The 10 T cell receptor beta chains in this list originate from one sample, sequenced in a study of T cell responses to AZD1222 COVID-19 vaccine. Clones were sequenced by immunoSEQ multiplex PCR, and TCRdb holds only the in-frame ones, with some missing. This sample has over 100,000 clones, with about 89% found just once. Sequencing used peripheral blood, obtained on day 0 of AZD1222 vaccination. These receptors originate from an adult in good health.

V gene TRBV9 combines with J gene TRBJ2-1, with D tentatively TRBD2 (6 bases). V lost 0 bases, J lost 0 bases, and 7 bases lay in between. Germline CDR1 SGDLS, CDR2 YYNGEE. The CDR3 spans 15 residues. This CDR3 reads CASSVGGISYNEQFF. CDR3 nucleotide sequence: TGTGCCAGCAGCGTAGGCGGGATCTCCTACAATGAGCAGTTCTTC.

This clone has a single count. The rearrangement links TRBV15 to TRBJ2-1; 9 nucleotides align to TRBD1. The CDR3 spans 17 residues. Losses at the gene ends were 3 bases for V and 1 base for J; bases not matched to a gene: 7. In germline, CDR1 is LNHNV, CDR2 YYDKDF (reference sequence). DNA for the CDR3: TGTGCCACCAGCAGTTTCCGGGACAGGGCTTCCTACAATGAGCAGTTCTTC. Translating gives CATSSFRDRASYNEQFF. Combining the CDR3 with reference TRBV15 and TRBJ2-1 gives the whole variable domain DAMVIQNPRYQVTQFGKPVTLSCSQTLNHNVMYWYQQKSSQAPKLLFHYYDKDFNNEADTPDNFQSRRPNTSFCFLDIRSPGLGDTAMYLCATSSFRDRASYNEQFFGPGTRLTVL.

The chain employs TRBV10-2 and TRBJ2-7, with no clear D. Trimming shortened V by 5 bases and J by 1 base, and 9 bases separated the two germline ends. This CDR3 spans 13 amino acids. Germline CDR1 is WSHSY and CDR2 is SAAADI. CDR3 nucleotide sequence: TGCGCCAGCAGTTACATAGATTCCTACGAGCAGTACTTC. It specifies CASSYIDSYEQYF.

CDR3 loop: CASSQLNNGGGNNEQFF. In nucleotides, the CDR3 is TGTGCCAGCAGCCAATTAAACAATGGCGGGGGGAACAATGAGCAGTTCTTC. This sequence joins TRBV4-2 and TRBJ2-1; 8 nucleotides match TRBD2. The length of the CDR3 is 17 residues. After removal of 2 bases from V and 5 bases from J, the junction contained 11 bases not matched to a gene. Germline assignment: CDR1 LGHNA and CDR2 YNFKEQ.

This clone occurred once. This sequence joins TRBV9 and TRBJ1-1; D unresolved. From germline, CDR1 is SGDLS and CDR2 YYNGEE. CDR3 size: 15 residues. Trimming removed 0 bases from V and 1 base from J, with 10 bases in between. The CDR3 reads CASSVAPLGNTEAFF. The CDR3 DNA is TGTGCCAGCAGCGTAGCCCCCCTAGGGAACACTGAAGCTTTCTTT.

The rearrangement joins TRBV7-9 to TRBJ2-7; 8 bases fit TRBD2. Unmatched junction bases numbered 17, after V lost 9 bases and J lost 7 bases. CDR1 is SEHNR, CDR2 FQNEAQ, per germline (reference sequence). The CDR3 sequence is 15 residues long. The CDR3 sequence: CASRPRAGGPGEQYF. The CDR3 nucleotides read TGTGCCAGTAGGCCAAGGGCGGGAGGCCCGGGGGAGCAGTACTTC.

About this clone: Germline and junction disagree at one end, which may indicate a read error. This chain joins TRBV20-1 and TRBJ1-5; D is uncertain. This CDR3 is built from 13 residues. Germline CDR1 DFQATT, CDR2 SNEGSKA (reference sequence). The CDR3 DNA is TGCAGCGCTAGTAGAGAGGCGGGGAGACCCCAGCATTTT. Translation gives CSASREAGRPQHF.

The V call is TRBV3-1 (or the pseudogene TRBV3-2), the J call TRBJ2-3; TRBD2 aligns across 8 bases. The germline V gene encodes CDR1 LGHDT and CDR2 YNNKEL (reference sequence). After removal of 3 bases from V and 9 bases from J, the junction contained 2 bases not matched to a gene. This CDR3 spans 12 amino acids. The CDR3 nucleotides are TGTGCCAGCAGCCACCGACTAGCGACGCAGTATTTT. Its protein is CASSHRLATQYF.

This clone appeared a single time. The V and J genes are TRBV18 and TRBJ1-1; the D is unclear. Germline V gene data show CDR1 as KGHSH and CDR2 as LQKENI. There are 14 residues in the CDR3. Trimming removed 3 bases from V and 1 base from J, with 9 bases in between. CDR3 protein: CASSPAGRNTEAFF. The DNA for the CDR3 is TGTGCCAGCTCACCCGCCGGGCGGAACACTGAAGCTTTCTTT.

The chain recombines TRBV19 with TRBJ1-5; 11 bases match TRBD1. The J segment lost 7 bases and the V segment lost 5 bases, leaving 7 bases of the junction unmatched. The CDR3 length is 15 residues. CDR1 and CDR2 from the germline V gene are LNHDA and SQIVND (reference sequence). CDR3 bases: TGTGCCAGTAGTGGACAGGGGGCGGGAAACCAGCCCCAGCATTTT. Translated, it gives CASSGQGAGNQPQHF.